This T cell receptor beta chain was captured in a study of blood T cells in healthy people across ages. The CDR3 loop spans 15 amino acids. The J segment lost 1 base and the V segment lost 2 bases, leaving 3 bases of the junction unmatched. The V gene's germline CDR1 is SEHNR and CDR2 FQNEAQ (reference sequence). Next came a second PCR, run for about 6 to 11 cycles, which used a sample-barcoded 5' primer along with a J-beta primer mix. MiXCR was run by TCRdb on the 5' RACE reads, yielding one entry per CDR3 protein. The data show 1.4 million or so distinct CDR3 sequences, with roughly 43% seen just once and just over 4% held by the top ten.

The rearrangement joins TRBV7-9 to TRBJ2-3; 7 positions agree with TRBD2. This clonotype was sampled from a young woman in good health. Sample: blood. DNA for the CDR3: TGTGCCAGCAGCTTAAGCGGGGCGGGCACAGATACGCAGTATTTT. Protein sequence: CASSLSGAGTDTQYF.